The entry below describes one T cell receptor beta chain. Its cognate antigen is unknown. Using viral peptide pools, the ViraFEST assay grew out antigen-specific CD4+ T cells prior to sequencing. Upon completion of around ten days in culture, CD4+ T cells were isolated. The study found no prior SARS-CoV-2 infection in the vaccine recipients, who tested negative for nucleocapsid antibodies. Each culture well received a few million PBMC. These cells were then cultured in IMDM with 8.5 to 10 IU/ml IL-2 and roughly 10 ug/ml peptides. IL-2 medium took the place of half the medium on both days 3 and 7. TCRdb's copy holds only in-frame clones and misses some; the assay was immunoSEQ multiplex PCR. Among fewer than 70,000 clones, about four fifths were seen once, and the ten largest hold roughly an eighth. This entry is derived from a study of vaccination effects on CD4 cells after COVID-19. Study background: Everyone in the study got two shots of either the BNT162b2 or mRNA-1273 vaccine. Findings of the study overall: Cross-reaction with common cold coronaviruses was seen in only 1 of 255 vaccine-induced clones from healthy vaccinees.

The CDR3 consists of 15 residues. V lost 1 base, J lost 1 base, and 11 bases lay in between. Germline CDR1 reads SGHRS; CDR2 reads YFSETQ. This TCR was recovered from a human donor who received a COVID-19 vaccine. The J gene is TRBJ2-5, the V gene TRBV5-1; D unresolved. The source was CD4+ T cells from PBMCs cultured with SARS-CoV-2 spike peptides, collected before COVID-19 vaccination. The CDR3 DNA reads as TGCGCCAGCAGCTTGATTGGATCCTTCCAAGAGACCCAGTACTTC. It yields the protein CASSLIGSFQETQYF.